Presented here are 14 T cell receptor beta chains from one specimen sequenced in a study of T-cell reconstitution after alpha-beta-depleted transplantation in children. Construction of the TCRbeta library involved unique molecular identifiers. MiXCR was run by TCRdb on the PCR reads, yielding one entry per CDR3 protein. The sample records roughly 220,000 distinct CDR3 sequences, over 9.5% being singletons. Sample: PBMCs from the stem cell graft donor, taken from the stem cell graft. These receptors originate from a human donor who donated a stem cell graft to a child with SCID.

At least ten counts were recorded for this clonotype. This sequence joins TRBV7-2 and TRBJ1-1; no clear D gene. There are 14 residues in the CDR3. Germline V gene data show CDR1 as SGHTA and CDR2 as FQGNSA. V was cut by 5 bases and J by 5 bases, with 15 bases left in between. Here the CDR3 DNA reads TGTGCCAGCAGCCGGACCCTGGAATGGACTGAAGCTTTCTTT. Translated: CASSRTLEWTEAFF.

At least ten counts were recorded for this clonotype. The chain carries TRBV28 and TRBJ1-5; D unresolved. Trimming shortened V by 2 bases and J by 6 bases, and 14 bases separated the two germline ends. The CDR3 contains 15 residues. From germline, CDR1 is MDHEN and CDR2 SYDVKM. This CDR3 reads CASSLGLKGGQPQHF. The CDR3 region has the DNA TGTGCCAGCAGTTTAGGGTTGAAGGGCGGTCAGCCCCAGCATTTT.

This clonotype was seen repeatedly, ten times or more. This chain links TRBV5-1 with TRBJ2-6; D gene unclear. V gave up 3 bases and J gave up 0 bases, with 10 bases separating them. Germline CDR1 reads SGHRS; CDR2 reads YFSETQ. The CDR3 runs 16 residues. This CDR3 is CASSSVSGSGANVLTF. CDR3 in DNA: TGCGCCAGCAGCTCCGTCTCAGGCTCTGGGGCCAACGTCCTGACTTTC.

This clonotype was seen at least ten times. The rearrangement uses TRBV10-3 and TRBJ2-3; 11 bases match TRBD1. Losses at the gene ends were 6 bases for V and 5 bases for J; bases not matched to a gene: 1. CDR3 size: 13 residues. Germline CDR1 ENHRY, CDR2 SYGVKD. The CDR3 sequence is CAISGTGGDTQYF. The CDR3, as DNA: TGTGCCATCAGCGGGACAGGGGGAGATACGCAGTATTTT.

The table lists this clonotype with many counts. DNA of the CDR3: TGTGCCAGCAGTCTATATAGCCAGGGGTATGGCTACACCTTC. This gives the protein CASSLYSQGYGYTF. The rearrangement links TRBV28 to TRBJ1-2, with a possible D match to TRBD1 (6 bases). V was pared by 5 bases and J by 5 bases, with 15 bases between. The CDR3 runs 14 residues. Germline V CDR1 and CDR2: MDHEN, SYDVKM.

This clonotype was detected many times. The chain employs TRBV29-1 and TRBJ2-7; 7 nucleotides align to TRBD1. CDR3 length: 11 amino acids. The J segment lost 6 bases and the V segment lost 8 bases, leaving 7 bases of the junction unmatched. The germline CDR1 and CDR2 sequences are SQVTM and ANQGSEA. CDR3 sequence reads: CSLRQGGEQYF. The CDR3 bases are TGCAGCCTCAGACAGGGTGGCGAGCAGTACTTC.

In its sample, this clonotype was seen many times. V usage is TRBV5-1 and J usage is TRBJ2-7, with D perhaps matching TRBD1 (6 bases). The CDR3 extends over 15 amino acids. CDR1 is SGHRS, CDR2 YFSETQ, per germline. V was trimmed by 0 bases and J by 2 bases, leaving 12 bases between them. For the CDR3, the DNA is TGCGCCAGCAGCTTGGTAGGACAGCGACCCTACGAGCAGTACTTC. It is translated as CASSLVGQRPYEQYF.

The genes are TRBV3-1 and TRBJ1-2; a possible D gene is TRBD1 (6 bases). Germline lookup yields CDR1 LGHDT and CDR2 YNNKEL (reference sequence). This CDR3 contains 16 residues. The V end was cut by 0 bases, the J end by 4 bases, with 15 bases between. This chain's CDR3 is CASSQDREGHVYGYTF. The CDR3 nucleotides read TGTGCCAGCAGCCAAGATCGTGAGGGACACGTCTATGGCTACACCTTC.

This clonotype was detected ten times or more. The CDR3 nucleotides are TGCGCCAGCAGCTTGAGGGGGGCCTCTAACTATGGCTACACCTTC. This codes for CASSLRGASNYGYTF. This chain links TRBV5-1 with TRBJ1-2; D possibly corresponds to TRBD1 (6 bases). CDR1 and CDR2 (germline): SGHRS, YFSETQ. The CDR3 covers 15 residues. The V end was cut by 1 base, the J end by 0 bases, with 10 bases between.

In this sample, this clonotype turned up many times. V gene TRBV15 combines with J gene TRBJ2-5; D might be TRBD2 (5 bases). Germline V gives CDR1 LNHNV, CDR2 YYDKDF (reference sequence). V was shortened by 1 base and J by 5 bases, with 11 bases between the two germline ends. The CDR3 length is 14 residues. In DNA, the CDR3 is TGTGCCACCAGCAGAGTCGGGTCTAGCGAGACCCAGTACTTC. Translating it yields CATSRVGSSETQYF.

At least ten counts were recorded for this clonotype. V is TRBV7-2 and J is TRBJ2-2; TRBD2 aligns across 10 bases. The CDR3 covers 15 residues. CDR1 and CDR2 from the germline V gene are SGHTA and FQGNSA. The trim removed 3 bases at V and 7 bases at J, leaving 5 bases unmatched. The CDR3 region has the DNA TGTGCCAGCAGCTTTCTAGCGGGGGCGGTCGGGGAGCTGTTTTTT. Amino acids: CASSFLAGAVGELFF.

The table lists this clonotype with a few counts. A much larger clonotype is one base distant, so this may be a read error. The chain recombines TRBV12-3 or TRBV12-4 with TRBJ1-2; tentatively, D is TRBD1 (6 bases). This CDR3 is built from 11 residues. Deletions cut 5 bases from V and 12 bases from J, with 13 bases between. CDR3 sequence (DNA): TGTGCCAGCAGTCTCCGGACAGACGACACCTTC. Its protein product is CASSLRTDDTF.

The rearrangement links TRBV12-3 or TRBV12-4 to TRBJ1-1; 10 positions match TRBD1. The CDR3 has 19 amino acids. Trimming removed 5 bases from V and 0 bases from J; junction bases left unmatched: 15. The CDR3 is CASSIYDRGLLRMNTEAFF. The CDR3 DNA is TGTGCCAGCAGTATATACGACAGGGGGCTATTGAGGATGAACACTGAAGCTTTCTTT.

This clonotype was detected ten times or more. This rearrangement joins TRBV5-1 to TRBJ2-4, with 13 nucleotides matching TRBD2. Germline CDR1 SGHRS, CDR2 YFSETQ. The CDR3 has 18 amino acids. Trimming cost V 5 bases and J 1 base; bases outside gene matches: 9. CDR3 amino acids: CASSRSGTSGEAKNIQYF. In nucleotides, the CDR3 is TGCGCCAGCAGTCGCTCGGGGACTAGCGGGGAGGCCAAAAACATTCAGTACTTC.